This T cell receptor (beta chain) comes out of a study of T cell responses to AZD1222 COVID-19 vaccine. Study results and limitations: Unmutated variant regions reportedly attract nearly half of all spike-specific TCRs. Spike-specific TCR breadth and depth both grew after two AZD1222 doses.

As regards this clone: The target antigen is unknown.

Profiling relied on immunoSEQ multiplex PCR, and the TCRdb table lists in-frame clones only, not all of them. The sample holds roughly 100,000 clones; 90% to 95% are singletons and the top ten take 2.2%. The receptor was isolated from an adult in good health. This specimen was peripheral blood, taken on day 0 of AZD1222 vaccination.

The CDR3 DNA is TGTGCCAGCAGCTCCCGGGGACAGTCCTTCTACACCTTC. This translates into CASSSRGQSFYTF. V and J are TRBV7-2 and TRBJ1-2, with TRBD1 matching over 7 bases. CDR1 is SGHTA and CDR2 is FQGNSA in the germline V gene. V dropped 4 bases and J dropped 10; count of bases not matched to a gene: 9. CDR3 size: 13 residues. Full variable domain (missing parts from reference TRBV7-2 and TRBJ1-2): GAGVSQSPSNKVTEKGKDVELRCDPISGHTALYWYRQSLGQGLEFLIYFQGNSAPDKSGLPSDRFSAERTGGSVSTLTIQRTQQEDSAVYLCASSSRGQSFYTFGSGTRLTVV.